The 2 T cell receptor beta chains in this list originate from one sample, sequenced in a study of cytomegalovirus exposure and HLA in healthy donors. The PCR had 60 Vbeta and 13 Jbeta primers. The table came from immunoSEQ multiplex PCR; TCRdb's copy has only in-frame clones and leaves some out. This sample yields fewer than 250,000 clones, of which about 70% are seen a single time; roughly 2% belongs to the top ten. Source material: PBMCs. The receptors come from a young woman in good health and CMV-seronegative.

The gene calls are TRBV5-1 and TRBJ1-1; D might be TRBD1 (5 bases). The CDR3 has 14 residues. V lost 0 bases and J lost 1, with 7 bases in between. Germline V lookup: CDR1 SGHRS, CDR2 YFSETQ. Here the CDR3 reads CASSLDRTNTEAFF. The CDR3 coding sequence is TGCGCCAGCAGCTTGGACAGGACGAACACTGAAGCTTTCTTT.

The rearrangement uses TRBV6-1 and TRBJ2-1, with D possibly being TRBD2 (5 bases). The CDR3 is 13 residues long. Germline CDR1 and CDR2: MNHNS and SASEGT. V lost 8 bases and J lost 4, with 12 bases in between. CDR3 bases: TGTGCCAGCTCTTTACGGAGGTACAATGAGCAGTTCTTC. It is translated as CASSLRRYNEQFF.